A single sample is the source of the 4 T cell receptor beta chains below, sequenced in a study of blood T cell repertoires in COVID-19 (TCRdb year 2020). The protocol used for the library was the immunoSEQ multiplex PCR assay. TCRdb re-hosts the immuneACCESS table, in-frame sequences only. Its copies lack some clones; in the studies checked, an unresolved V gene accounts for under half of them, and the cause for the rest is not known. In all, the sample holds hundreds of thousands of clones, and approximately 83% of those were seen once. 2.2% of the sample is in the top ten clones. Material for sequencing was PBMCs or T cells enriched from blood (not recorded which). The origin of the receptors is a man younger than 45 who had recovered from COVID-19.

This chain joins TRBV2 and TRBJ1-4, with D possibly matching TRBD1 (6 bases). V was shortened by 6 bases and J by 1 base, with 9 bases between the two germline ends. The CDR3 extends over 14 amino acids. Germline values: CDR1 SNHLY, CDR2 FYNNEI. CDR3 sequence: CASRYRETNEKLFF. The CDR3 DNA sequence: TGTGCCAGCAGATACAGGGAAACTAATGAAAAACTGTTTTTT.

The genes are TRBV6-5 and TRBJ2-5; perhaps TRBD2 as D (6 bases). V was pared by 4 bases and J by 4 bases, with 10 bases between. The CDR3 runs to 13 residues. The germline V gene has CDR1 MNHEY and CDR2 SVGAGI. The chain's CDR3 is CASSFRLGETQYF. Here the CDR3 DNA reads TGTGCCAGCAGTTTCCGACTAGGAGAGACCCAGTACTTC.

This chain uses TRBV5-6 with TRBJ1-2, with D possibly matching TRBD1 (6 bases). This CDR3 has 15 residues. CDR1 and CDR2 from the germline V gene are SGHDT and YYEEEE. V lost 4 bases to trimming and J lost 4 bases, with 17 bases between them. CDR3 DNA: TGTGCCAGCAGCCCGTACCAGGACAGCCCCTATGGCTACACCTTC. Protein product: CASSPYQDSPYGYTF.

This CDR3 reads CATSSGQENGYTF. The CDR3 DNA reads TGTGCCACCAGCAGTGGACAGGAGAATGGCTACACCTTC. The J gene is TRBJ1-2, the V gene TRBV15; 7 bases agree with TRBD1. This CDR3 is 13 amino acids long. CDR1 LNHNV and CDR2 YYDKDF come from the germline V gene (reference sequence). The junction had 4 bases not matched to a gene; V was cut back by 3 bases and J by 6 bases.